This T cell receptor beta chain appears in the sequencing data of a study of cytomegalovirus exposure and HLA in healthy donors. In the study overall: The same platform as the approximately 670 first-cohort repertoires was used for the roughly 130 validation repertoires, a later analysis reported.

The repertoire was sequenced with immunoSEQ multiplex PCR; TCRdb's copy has only in-frame clones and lacks some. This sample has tens of thousands of clones, with roughly nine tenths found just once. The study drew the donors from its approximately 120-subject validation cohort, separate from the 666-subject first cohort. Turning to this clone: Antigen: not known. One end of the junction varies from germline; a read error may be responsible.

The germline V gene encodes CDR1 MDHEN and CDR2 SYDVKM. The CDR3 length is 18 residues. Study outcomes and limitations: The study found most TCR sequences rare, yet found some public TCRs in many donors.

The sample was PBMCs. The rearrangement uses TRBV28 and TRBJ1-3; TRBD1 aligns across 10 bases. The receptor was isolated from a woman under 30 in good health and CMV-seronegative. CDR3 sequence reads: CAGRRDRGRGILGNTIYF. Here the CDR3 DNA reads TGTGCCGGCAGACGAGACAGGGGGCGAGGAATACTTGGAAACACCATATATTTT. Together with reference TRBV28 and TRBJ1-3, the CDR3 gives the full variable domain: DVKVTQSSRYLVKRTGEKVFLECVQDMDHENMFWYRQDPGLGLRLIYFSYDVKMKEKGDIPEGYSVSREKKERFSLILESASTNQTSMYLCAGRRDRGRGILGNTIYFGEGSWLTVV.